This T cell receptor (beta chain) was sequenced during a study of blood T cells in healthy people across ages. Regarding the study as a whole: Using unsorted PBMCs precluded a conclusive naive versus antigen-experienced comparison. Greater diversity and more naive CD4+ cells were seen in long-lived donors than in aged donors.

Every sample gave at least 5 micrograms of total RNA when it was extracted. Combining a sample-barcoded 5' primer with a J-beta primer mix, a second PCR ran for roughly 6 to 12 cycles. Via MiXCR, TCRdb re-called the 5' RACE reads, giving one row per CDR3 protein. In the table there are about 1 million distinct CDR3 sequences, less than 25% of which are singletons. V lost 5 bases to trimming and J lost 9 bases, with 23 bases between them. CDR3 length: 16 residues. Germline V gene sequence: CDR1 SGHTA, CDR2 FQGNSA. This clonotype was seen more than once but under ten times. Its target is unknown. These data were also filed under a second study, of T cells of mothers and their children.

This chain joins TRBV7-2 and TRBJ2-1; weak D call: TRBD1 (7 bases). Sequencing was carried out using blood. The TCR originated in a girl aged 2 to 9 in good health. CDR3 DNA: TGTGCCAGCAGCCTGCCAAGGGGGCCCCGGAGGGGTGAGCAGTTCTTC. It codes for CASSLPRGPRRGEQFF.